Listed below are T cell receptor beta chains from one sample, sequenced in a study of cytomegalovirus exposure and HLA in healthy donors. Using immunoSEQ multiplex PCR, the repertoire was profiled, and TCRdb retains in-frame clones only, with some absent. The sample lists 150,000 to 200,000 clones, 75% to 90% occurring once. The sequenced material came from PBMCs. The source of these receptors is a man between 18 and 35 years old in good health and CMV-seropositive. Both conserved end residues are part of each CDR3. D genes are given only for firm matches. Expanded clones are given a class, and other clones once, few, many or no size at all.

v_gene: TRBV7-9
d_gene: -
abundance: -
j_gene: TRBJ2-2
CDR3aa: CASSLARGPGELFF
CDR3nt: TGTGCCAGCAGCCTCGCGCGGGGTCCCGGGGAGCTGTTTTTT

v_gene: TRBV7-2
d_gene: TRBD2
abundance: -
j_gene: TRBJ2-7
CDR3aa: CASSLTKLAGASVGDEQYF
CDR3nt: TGTGCCAGCAGCTTAACCAAACTAGCGGGGGCCTCCGTTGGGGACGAGCAGTACTTC

v_gene: TRBV5-1
d_gene: -
abundance: -
j_gene: TRBJ2-1
CDR3aa: CASSLLSSYNEQFF
CDR3nt: TGCGCCAGCAGCTTGCTGAGCTCCTACAATGAGCAGTTCTTC

v_gene: TRBV28
d_gene: -
abundance: -
j_gene: TRBJ1-2
CDR3aa: CASSRQEYGYTF
CDR3nt: TGTGCCAGCAGCCGACAGGAATATGGCTACACCTTC

v_gene: TRBV2
d_gene: TRBD1
abundance: once
j_gene: TRBJ1-3
CDR3aa: CASSWTGGSGNTIYF
CDR3nt: TGTGCCAGCAGCTGGACAGGGGGCTCTGGAAACACCATATATTTT

v_gene: TRBV5-5
d_gene: -
abundance: -
j_gene: TRBJ2-3
CDR3aa: CASSFRTGTDTQYF
CDR3nt: TGTGCCAGCAGCTTCCGGACAGGCACAGATACGCAGTATTTT

v_gene: TRBV28
d_gene: -
abundance: -
j_gene: TRBJ2-2
CDR3aa: CASSFRRGGTGELFF
CDR3nt: TGTGCCAGCAGTTTCAGAAGAGGGGGCACCGGGGAGCTGTTTTTT

v_gene: TRBV23-1
d_gene: -
abundance: -
j_gene: TRBJ1-6
CDR3aa: CASPGRGGNSPLHF
CDR3nt: TGCGCCAGCCCCGGAAGAGGGGGAAATTCACCCCTCCACTTT

v_gene: TRBV29-1
d_gene: -
abundance: -
j_gene: TRBJ1-1
CDR3aa: CSVSGGWGMNTEAFF
CDR3nt: TGCAGCGTATCGGGGGGCTGGGGGATGAACACTGAAGCTTTCTTT

v_gene: TRBV28
d_gene: TRBD1
abundance: -
j_gene: TRBJ1-6
CDR3aa: CASSFEGGQGDSPLHF
CDR3nt: TGTGCCAGCAGTTTTGAGGGCGGACAGGGGGATTCACCCCTCCACTTT

v_gene: TRBV28
d_gene: TRBD1
abundance: -
j_gene: TRBJ2-7
CDR3aa: CASTGGFGYEQYF
CDR3nt: TGTGCTTCGACAGGGGGCTTTGGTTACGAGCAGTACTTC

v_gene: TRBV4-1
d_gene: -
abundance: -
j_gene: TRBJ1-1
CDR3aa: CASSHRDTEAFF
CDR3nt: TGCGCCAGCAGCCACAGGGACACTGAAGCTTTCTTT

v_gene: TRBV30
d_gene: TRBD2
abundance: -
j_gene: TRBJ2-3
CDR3aa: CAWIRLAGRISTDTQYF
CDR3nt: TGTGCCTGGATAAGACTAGCCGGGAGAATTAGCACAGATACGCAGTATTTT

v_gene: TRBV7-9
d_gene: -
abundance: -
j_gene: TRBJ1-1
CDR3aa: CASSPWVDTNTEAFF
CDR3nt: TGTGCCAGCAGCCCCTGGGTGGACACGAACACTGAAGCTTTCTTT

v_gene: TRBV9
d_gene: TRBD2
abundance: -
j_gene: TRBJ2-1
CDR3aa: CASSVESGTPDEQFF
CDR3nt: TGTGCCAGCAGCGTAGAGAGCGGGACCCCGGATGAGCAGTTCTTC

v_gene: TRBV5-5
d_gene: -
abundance: few
j_gene: TRBJ2-1
CDR3aa: CASSSWGESNEQFF
CDR3nt: TGTGCCAGCAGCTCATGGGGGGAGTCCAATGAGCAGTTCTTC

v_gene: TRBV28
d_gene: TRBD1
abundance: -
j_gene: TRBJ2-7
CDR3aa: CASSPTGGPYEQYF
CDR3nt: TGTGCCAGCAGTCCTACAGGGGGCCCCTACGAGCAGTACTTC

v_gene: TRBV13
d_gene: TRBD1
abundance: few
j_gene: TRBJ2-2
CDR3aa: CASRLDRGSTGELFF
CDR3nt: TGTGCCAGCAGACTGGACAGGGGCAGCACCGGGGAGCTGTTTTTT

v_gene: TRBV9
d_gene: -
abundance: -
j_gene: TRBJ1-1
CDR3aa: CASSGNRQAEAFF
CDR3nt: TGTGCCAGCAGCGGGAACAGGCAGGCTGAAGCTTTCTTT

v_gene: TRBV4-1
d_gene: -
abundance: -
j_gene: TRBJ2-7
CDR3aa: CASSPPSYEQYF
CDR3nt: TGCGCCAGCAGCCCCCCATCCTACGAGCAGTACTTC

v_gene: TRBV28
d_gene: TRBD1
abundance: once
j_gene: TRBJ1-2
CDR3aa: CASSFGTGNGYTF
CDR3nt: TGTGCCAGCAGTTTCGGGACAGGGAATGGCTACACCTTC

v_gene: TRBV6-1
d_gene: TRBD1
abundance: -
j_gene: TRBJ1-1
CDR3aa: CASRRGQGVEAFF
CDR3nt: TGTGCCAGCAGGAGGGGACAGGGGGTAGAAGCTTTCTTT

v_gene: TRBV4-1
d_gene: -
abundance: -
j_gene: TRBJ1-1
CDR3aa: CASSLTSPNTEAFF
CDR3nt: TGCGCCAGCAGCCTCACATCACCGAACACTGAAGCTTTCTTT

v_gene: TRBV9
d_gene: TRBD1
abundance: -
j_gene: TRBJ2-5
CDR3aa: CASSATGVEETQYF
CDR3nt: TGTGCCAGCAGCGCCACAGGGGTGGAAGAGACCCAGTACTTC

v_gene: TRBV2
d_gene: TRBD2
abundance: -
j_gene: TRBJ2-3
CDR3aa: CASMGLAGGDTQYF
CDR3nt: TGTGCCAGCATGGGACTAGCGGGAGGAGATACGCAGTATTTT

v_gene: TRBV2
d_gene: -
abundance: -
j_gene: TRBJ1-1
CDR3aa: CARKQGQNTEAFF
CDR3nt: TGTGCCAGGAAACAGGGACAGAACACTGAAGCTTTCTTT

v_gene: TRBV30
d_gene: TRBD1
abundance: -
j_gene: TRBJ1-1
CDR3aa: CAWSPDRETEAFF
CDR3nt: TGTGCCTGGAGTCCTGACAGGGAGACTGAAGCTTTCTTT

v_gene: TRBV28
d_gene: TRBD1
abundance: -
j_gene: TRBJ2-2
CDR3aa: CASSVNRGPRGTGELFF
CDR3nt: TGTGCCAGCAGTGTGAACAGGGGGCCTCGTGGGACCGGGGAGCTGTTTTTT

v_gene: TRBV28
d_gene: -
abundance: -
j_gene: TRBJ1-1
CDR3aa: CASGPGRVEFEAFF
CDR3nt: TGTGCCAGCGGCCCAGGGCGAGTTGAGTTTGAAGCTTTCTTT

v_gene: TRBV30
d_gene: TRBD1
abundance: -
j_gene: TRBJ1-1
CDR3aa: CAWSDRPGGEAFF
CDR3nt: TGTGCCTGGAGCGATCGCCCAGGGGGCGAAGCTTTCTTT

v_gene: TRBV28
d_gene: -
abundance: -
j_gene: TRBJ1-2
CDR3aa: CASSSTQAPYGYTF
CDR3nt: TGTGCCAGCAGTTCCACCCAGGCCCCCTATGGCTACACCTTC

v_gene: TRBV27
d_gene: -
abundance: -
j_gene: TRBJ2-2
CDR3aa: CASSYRESPAGELFF
CDR3nt: TGTGCCAGCAGTTACCGGGAGTCCCCAGCCGGGGAGCTGTTTTTT

v_gene: TRBV9
d_gene: -
abundance: few
j_gene: TRBJ2-7
CDR3aa: CASSPRGWNDEQYF
CDR3nt: TGTGCCAGCAGCCCCCGGGGGTGGAACGACGAGCAGTACTTC

v_gene: TRBV5-8
d_gene: TRBD2
abundance: -
j_gene: TRBJ2-5
CDR3aa: CASNLRAGGPYQETQYF
CDR3nt: TGTGCCAGCAACCTTCGGGCGGGGGGGCCATACCAAGAGACCCAGTACTTC

v_gene: TRBV6-5
d_gene: -
abundance: -
j_gene: TRBJ1-3
CDR3aa: CASTGIGNTIYF
CDR3nt: TGTGCCAGCACGGGGATCGGAAACACCATATATTTT